This TCR beta chain was captured in a study of T-cell reconstitution after alpha-beta-depleted transplantation in children. Points from the study as a whole: About two months after transplant, alpha-beta T cells reportedly came from several hundred expanded graft clones. Newly produced T cells mostly provided counts and TCRbeta diversity after one year, as hyperexpanded clones declined. Some patients showed high day-60 TCRbeta diversity, which derived from surviving recipient T cells and thymic progenitors.

Between the trimmed V and J ends, which lost 2 bases and 12 bases, there was a span of 14 bases. The CDR3 length is 13 residues. Germline V gene sequence: CDR1 ENHRY, CDR2 SYGVKD. A library of TCRbeta sequences, prepared with unique molecular identifiers, was generated. TCRdb reanalysed the PCR reads using MiXCR and keeps one entry per CDR3 protein. This repertoire shows hundreds of thousands of distinct CDR3 sequences, 10% to 15% found once; its top ten account for 0.79%. This clonotype appeared many times. Its antigen is not identified. The sequences come from PBMCs, collected before TCRalphabeta/CD19-depleted stem cell transplant. This chain connects TRBV10-3 to TRBJ2-1; D is possibly TRBD2 (6 bases). The receptor was isolated from a girl aged 2-10 years with congenital amegakaryocytic thrombocytopenia, due to receive a stem cell transplant. The CDR3 DNA sequence: TGTGCCATCAGTGAGATAGTAAAGGGAGGGCAGTTCTTC. Encoded protein: CAISEIVKGGQFF.